These 6 T cell receptor beta chains share one sample of origin, sequenced in a study of cytomegalovirus exposure and HLA in healthy donors. Researchers ran the PCR with 60 Vbeta and 13 Jbeta primers. Assay used: immunoSEQ multiplex PCR; TCRdb lists only in-frame clones, some missing. The sample gives 99,000 or so clones, about four fifths of which show up once; more than 3% is in the top ten. Sequences were obtained from PBMCs. The receptors shown here come from a female donor in good health and CMV-seropositive.

This sequence joins TRBV9 and TRBJ2-4; 8 bases agree with TRBD1. With V trimmed by 3 bases and J by 8 bases, 10 bases remained unmatched. The CDR3 contains 15 residues. Germline V gene data show CDR1 as SGDLS and CDR2 as YYNGEE. CDR3: CASSAGGAGMDIQYF. The CDR3 DNA is TGTGCCAGCAGCGCAGGGGGCGCGGGGATGGACATTCAGTACTTC.

The rearrangement joins TRBV7-9 to TRBJ1-6; TRBD1 might be the D (6 bases). This CDR3 has 14 residues. Trimming shortened V by 5 bases and J by 4 bases, and 9 bases separated the two germline ends. The germline V gene encodes CDR1 SEHNR and CDR2 FQNEAQ (reference sequence). CDR3 residues: CASSPGHYNSPLHF. The CDR3 DNA sequence: TGTGCCAGCAGCCCGGGACATTATAATTCACCCCTCCACTTT.

CDR3 loop: CASRPRDSLIYGYTF. The CDR3, as DNA: TGCGCCAGCAGACCCCGGGACAGCCTTATTTATGGCTACACCTTC. This chain joins TRBV5-1 and TRBJ1-2, with 7 bases that match TRBD1. J was trimmed by 5 bases and V by 5 bases; bases with no gene match: 12. The germline V gene has CDR1 SGHRS and CDR2 YFSETQ. The CDR3 has 15 residues.

This clone was recorded a few times. The chain employs TRBV18 and TRBJ2-7; possibly TRBD1 for D (5 bases). The CDR3 totals 15 residues. CDR1 KGHSH and CDR2 LQKENI come from the germline V gene. V gave up 1 base and J gave up 2 bases, with 12 bases separating them. The chain's CDR3 is CASSPRVQGPYEQYF. The CDR3 DNA sequence: TGTGCCAGCTCACCACGGGTCCAGGGTCCCTACGAGCAGTACTTC. Variable domain in full (rest from reference TRBV18 and TRBJ2-7): NAGVMQNPRHLVRRRGQEARLRCSPMKGHSHVYWYRQLPEEGLKFMVYLQKENIIDESGMPKERFSAEFPKEGPSILRIQQVVRGDSAAYFCASSPRVQGPYEQYFGPGTRLTVT.

The chain employs TRBV5-5 and TRBJ1-5, with a tentative D call TRBD1 (5 bases). Germline assignment: CDR1 SGHKS and CDR2 YYEKEE (reference sequence). The CDR3 is 13 residues long. With 2 bases removed from V and 9 bases from J, the gap between germline ends came to 12 bases. The CDR3 nucleotides are TGTGCCAGCAGCTTAAGGGGAGGTGGGCCCCAGCATTTT. Amino acids: CASSLRGGGPQHF. The full variable domain, rest sourced from reference TRBV5-5 and TRBJ1-5, is DAGVTQSPTHLIKTRGQQVTLRCSPISGHKSVSWYQQVLGQGPQFIFQYYEKEERGRGNFPDRFSARQFPNYSSELNVNALLLGDSALYLCASSLRGGGPQHFGDGTRLSIL.

The chain is built from TRBV13 and TRBJ1-1; D is possibly TRBD1 (5 bases). The germline V gene encodes CDR1 PRHDT and CDR2 FYEKMQ (reference sequence). The CDR3 runs 14 residues. V lost 1 base and J lost 3, with 9 bases in between. The CDR3 coding sequence is TGTGCCAGCAGCTTAGTCTGGGGGGACACTGAAGCTTTCTTT. Its protein is CASSLVWGDTEAFF. Complete variable domain (other parts from reference TRBV13 and TRBJ1-1): AAGVIQSPRHLIKEKRETATLKCYPIPRHDTVYWYQQGPGQDPQFLISFYEKMQSDKGSIPDRFSAQQFSDYHSELNMSSLELGDSALYFCASSLVWGDTEAFFGQGTRLTVV.